Shown below are 29 T cell receptor beta chains from a single sample sequenced in a study of PD-L1 blockade in urothelial cancer. Documented time point: pretreatment peripheral blood. The table came from immunoSEQ multiplex PCR; TCRdb's copy has only in-frame clones and leaves some out. Of fewer than 85,000 clones in the sample, about 83% were seen once. Sequenced here: PBMCs, sampled around atezolizumab (anti-PD-L1) treatment. These receptors all stem from a woman in her sixties or seventies with urothelial cancer.

In this sample, this clone turned up a few times. The V call is TRBV19, the J call TRBJ1-2, with TRBD1 identical over 7 bases. The CDR3 contains 14 residues. Germline assignment: CDR1 LNHDA and CDR2 SQIVND (reference sequence). With V trimmed by 5 bases and J by 1 base, 4 bases remained unmatched. CDR3 DNA sequence: TGTGCCAGTAGTCCCGGACAGGTTAACTATGGCTACACCTTC. It is translated as CASSPGQVNYGYTF.

The chain employs TRBV19 and TRBJ1-5, with D hard to call. Germline CDR1 LNHDA, CDR2 SQIVND (reference sequence). V was cut by 1 base and J by 2 bases, with 9 bases left in between. The CDR3 has 15 residues. The chain's CDR3 is CASSIGATGNQPQHF. The CDR3 bases are TGTGCCAGTAGTATAGGGGCAACCGGCAATCAGCCCCAGCATTTT.

DNA of the CDR3: TGTGCCAGCAGTGAAGGAATTCAGGGGGCAGAAGCTTTCTTT. It yields the protein CASSEGIQGAEAFF. The chain links TRBV2 to TRBJ1-1, with 8 bases aligning to TRBD1. The germline CDR1 and CDR2 sequences are SNHLY and FYNNEI. This CDR3 has 14 amino acids. J gave up 8 bases and V 1 base, and 6 bases lay outside the gene matches.

The chain combines TRBV19 with TRBJ2-1; TRBD2 aligns across 9 bases. V gave up 5 bases and J gave up 0 bases; unmatched junction bases: 5. This CDR3 region has 16 residues. CDR1 is LNHDA, CDR2 SQIVND, per germline (reference sequence). The chain's CDR3 is CASSSAAGGSYNEQFF. The DNA for the CDR3 is TGTGCCAGTAGTTCCGCAGCGGGAGGCTCCTACAATGAGCAGTTCTTC.

The chain is built from TRBV19 and TRBJ2-7; tentatively, D is TRBD2 (5 bases). Trimming took off 3 bases at V and 0 bases at J, with 18 bases between the two ends. In germline, CDR1 is LNHDA, CDR2 SQIVND (reference sequence). This CDR3 is 17 amino acids long. CDR3 amino acids: CASSMGGSGPFSYEQYF. CDR3 nucleotides: TGTGCCAGTAGTATGGGTGGGAGTGGACCGTTCTCCTACGAGCAGTACTTC.

The J gene is TRBJ1-1, the V gene TRBV9; D remains ambiguous. V was clipped by 4 bases and J by 2 bases, with 12 bases between them. CDR3 length: 14 residues. Germline V gives CDR1 SGDLS, CDR2 YYNGEE. The CDR3 region is CASSRGRTNTEAFF. The CDR3 nucleotides are TGTGCCAGCAGCCGGGGTCGGACTAACACTGAAGCTTTCTTT.

The chain couples TRBV4-1 to TRBJ2-7; D is undetermined. Germline V gene sequence: CDR1 MGHRA, CDR2 YSYEKL. V lost 0 bases to trimming and J lost 3 bases, with 15 bases between them. The CDR3 loop spans 16 amino acids. Written as DNA, the CDR3 is TGCGCCAGCAGCCAAGATCTTCTAGACGGAGTCTACGAGCAGTACTTC. Translation gives CASSQDLLDGVYEQYF.

Here the CDR3 DNA reads TGCAGCGTTGTACGGCAGGGCCACAATGAGCAGTTCTTC. It encodes CSVVRQGHNEQFF. The V gene is TRBV29-1, the J gene TRBJ2-1; D may be TRBD1 (5 bases). CDR3 size: 13 residues. The V end was cut by 4 bases, the J end by 5 bases, with 12 bases between. Per the germline V gene, CDR1 is SQVTM and CDR2 is ANQGSEA.

This chain joins TRBV30 and TRBJ2-3, with D tentatively TRBD1 (6 bases). Trimming stripped 4 bases from V and 2 bases from J, with 13 bases between. CDR1 GTSNPN and CDR2 SVGIG come from the germline V gene (reference sequence). The CDR3 contains 14 residues. The CDR3 protein is CAWTLGGFTDTQYF. In DNA form, the CDR3 reads TGTGCCTGGACCTTAGGGGGATTCACAGATACGCAGTATTTT. Full variable domain (outside the CDR3, taken from reference TRBV30 and TRBJ2-3): SQTIHQWPATLVQPVGSPLSLECTVEGTSNPNLYWYRQAAGRGLQLLFYSVGIGQISSEVPQNLSASRPQDRQFILSSKKLLLSDSGFYLCAWTLGGFTDTQYFGPGTRLTVL.

The chain employs TRBV19 and TRBJ2-7, with D possibly TRBD2 on 6 matching bases. The V gene's germline CDR1 is LNHDA and CDR2 SQIVND (reference sequence). The CDR3 is 14 amino acids. V was clipped by 6 bases and J by 1 base, with 13 bases between them. CDR3: CASSRGGGSYEQYF. CDR3 DNA: TGTGCCAGTAGCCGGGGAGGCGGGTCCTACGAGCAGTACTTC.

V gene TRBV6-6 combines with J gene TRBJ1-1, with D tentatively TRBD1 (5 bases). Germline assignment: CDR1 MNHNY and CDR2 SVGAGI (reference sequence). V was pared by 1 base and J by 4 bases, with 13 bases between. The CDR3 spans 15 residues. The CDR3 DNA follows: TGTGCCAGCAGTTACTTGGGCCCGGGGGGCACTGAAGCTTTCTTT. This encodes CASSYLGPGGTEAFF.

The gene calls are TRBV4-1 and TRBJ2-1; 9 bases are a match to TRBD2. The CDR3 spans 18 residues. V trimming: 4 bases; J trimming: 3 bases; junction bases outside the gene matches: 13. Germline V gene lookup returns CDR1 MGHRA and CDR2 YSYEKL. This chain's CDR3 is CASSLLAGLSPDYNEQFF. CDR3 bases: TGCGCCAGCAGCCTCCTAGCGGGGCTATCTCCTGACTACAATGAGCAGTTCTTC.

The chain links TRBV5-1 to TRBJ2-1; possibly TRBD1 for D (6 bases). Germline V gene lookup returns CDR1 SGHRS and CDR2 YFSETQ. This CDR3 contains 16 residues. V lost 5 bases and J lost 6, with 21 bases in between. The CDR3 coding sequence is TGCGCCAGCAGGGAAAGAGGGGGTCTGGCCTTCAATGAGCAGTTCTTC. It is translated as CASRERGGLAFNEQFF.

The chain employs TRBV9 and TRBJ2-7, with 12 bases fitting TRBD2. CDR1 SGDLS and CDR2 YYNGEE come from the germline V gene. The CDR3 runs 14 residues. The V gene end was trimmed by 3 bases and the J gene end by 6 bases; junction bases not matched to a gene: 4. The CDR3 nucleotides are TGTGCCAGCAGCGCTAGCGGGGGGGCGGTCGAGCAGTACTTC. Protein product: CASSASGGAVEQYF.

The chain couples TRBV6-5 to TRBJ2-2; a weak D match, TRBD1 (6 bases). Trimming removed 5 bases from V and 9 bases from J, with 16 bases in between. The germline gives CDR1 MNHEY, CDR2 SVGAGI. The CDR3 is 14 amino acids. CDR3: CASSRRDTIRELFF. The CDR3 coding sequence is TGTGCCAGCAGTCGTAGGGACACCATTAGGGAGCTGTTTTTT.

The V call is TRBV6-1, the J call TRBJ2-7; 9 nucleotides line up with TRBD2. Germline lookup yields CDR1 MNHNS and CDR2 SASEGT. The CDR3 sequence is 14 residues long. The ends lost 6 bases at V and 6 bases at J; junction bases unmatched: 9. In DNA, the CDR3 is TGTGCCAGCAGACCCGGACTAGCGCCTATCGAGCAGTACTTC. Its protein is CASRPGLAPIEQYF.

The chain employs TRBV18 and TRBJ1-2; possibly TRBD1 for D (5 bases). V lost 2 bases to trimming and J lost 2 bases, with 9 bases between them. Germline V gene lookup returns CDR1 KGHSH and CDR2 LQKENI. The CDR3 runs 14 residues. The chain's CDR3 is CASSPGYRNYGYTF. CDR3 nucleotides: TGTGCCAGCTCACCAGGGTACAGGAACTATGGCTACACCTTC.

V gene TRBV15 combines with J gene TRBJ2-1; TRBD2 might be the D (5 bases). The V end was cut by 1 base, the J end by 0 bases, with 10 bases between. This CDR3 region has 16 residues. Germline assignment: CDR1 LNHNV and CDR2 YYDKDF (reference sequence). The CDR3 sequence: CATSRGLGSSYNEQFF. The CDR3 bases are TGTGCCACCAGCAGAGGGCTAGGGAGCTCCTACAATGAGCAGTTCTTC. Based on the CDR3 plus reference TRBV15 and TRBJ2-1, the full variable domain is DAMVIQNPRYQVTQFGKPVTLSCSQTLNHNVMYWYQQKSSQAPKLLFHYYDKDFNNEADTPDNFQSRRPNTSFCFLDIRSPGLGDTAMYLCATSRGLGSSYNEQFFGPGTRLTVL.

The V call is TRBV9, the J call TRBJ1-4, with 10 nucleotides matching TRBD1. Germline-derived CDR1 and CDR2 are SGDLS and YYNGEE. With V trimmed by 2 bases and J by 8 bases, 6 bases remained unmatched. The CDR3 sequence is 15 residues long. This CDR3 is CASSVRDRGGEKLFF. Here the CDR3 DNA reads TGTGCCAGCAGCGTCCGGGACAGGGGTGGAGAAAAACTGTTTTTT.

The V and J genes are TRBV5-1 and TRBJ2-2, with TRBD1 identical over 9 bases. The CDR3 has 16 amino acids. Germline V gene lookup returns CDR1 SGHRS and CDR2 YFSETQ. Losses at the gene ends were 0 bases for V and 0 bases for J; bases not matched to a gene: 0. The CDR3 region is CASSLGQGANTGELFF. The CDR3 DNA sequence: TGCGCCAGCAGCTTGGGACAGGGGGCGAACACCGGGGAGCTGTTTTTT.

The CDR3 here is CASSLNQGYSNQPQHF. CDR3 DNA: TGTGCCAGCAGTTTAAACCAGGGATATAGCAATCAGCCCCAGCATTTT. The rearrangement joins TRBV27 to TRBJ1-5; maybe TRBD1 (5 bases). V was trimmed by 2 bases and J by 0 bases, leaving 11 bases between them. Per germline, CDR1 MNHEY and CDR2 SMNVEV (reference sequence). The CDR3 has 16 amino acids.

This clone was observed a single time. The chain has TRBV5-6 and TRBJ2-7, with D possibly matching TRBD1 (5 bases). This CDR3 region has 15 residues. Between the trimmed V and J ends, which lost 4 bases and 2 bases, there was a span of 16 bases. CDR1 and CDR2 from the germline V gene are SGHDT and YYEEEE. CDR3 sequence: CASSIQGAGTYEQYF. The CDR3 nucleotides read TGTGCCAGCAGCATCCAAGGGGCAGGGACCTACGAGCAGTACTTC.

The chain is built from TRBV9 and TRBJ2-4, with TRBD1 matching 7 bases. Losses at the gene ends were 3 bases for V and 0 bases for J; bases not matched to a gene: 6. The germline V gene encodes CDR1 SGDLS and CDR2 YYNGEE. The CDR3 length is 16 residues. The DNA of the CDR3 is TGTGCCAGCAGCGATCGACAGGGCCTAGCCAAAAACATTCAGTACTTC. Translating gives CASSDRQGLAKNIQYF.

The chain links TRBV15 to TRBJ1-1; TRBD1 matches at 9 bases. Losses at the gene ends were 5 bases for V and 7 bases for J; bases not matched to a gene: 11. Germline CDR1 reads LNHNV; CDR2 reads YYDKDF (reference sequence). The CDR3 loop spans 15 amino acids. CDR3 sequence: CATSLGQGPNGEAFF. The CDR3 DNA sequence: TGTGCCACCAGCCTCGGACAGGGGCCAAACGGTGAAGCTTTCTTT.

This clone is a singleton in its sample. V is TRBV18 and J is TRBJ1-2; TRBD1 matches 8 bases. Germline-derived CDR1 and CDR2 are KGHSH and LQKENI. V lost 2 bases and J lost 0; bases outside the gene matches: 5. This CDR3 has 16 residues. CDR3 nucleotides: TGTGCCAGCTCACCAGGTGCAGGGGGCCCTAACTATGGCTACACCTTC. The encoded protein is CASSPGAGGPNYGYTF.

The rearrangement links TRBV7-3 to TRBJ1-5; D not resolved. In germline, CDR1 is SGHTA, CDR2 FQGTGA. The CDR3 is 13 residues long. V was pared by 0 bases and J by 3 bases, with 3 bases between. The chain's CDR3 is CASSLTYNQPQHF. The CDR3 DNA reads as TGTGCCAGCAGCTTAACGTACAATCAGCCCCAGCATTTT.

The chain combines TRBV2 with TRBJ1-1; tentative D call: TRBD1 (6 bases). Germline assignment: CDR1 SNHLY and CDR2 FYNNEI. The CDR3 spans 15 residues. V dropped 4 bases and J dropped 1 base, with 13 bases sitting between them. The CDR3 DNA reads as TGTGCCAGCAGTGTTACAGGGACCGGGAACACTGAAGCTTTCTTT. This gives the protein CASSVTGTGNTEAFF. The entire variable domain, with the rest obtained from reference TRBV2 and TRBJ1-1, is as follows: EPEVTQTPSHQVTQMGQEVILRCVPISNHLYFYWYRQILGQKVEFLVSFYNNEISEKSEIFDDQFSVERPDGSNFTLKIRSTKLEDSAMYFCASSVTGTGNTEAFFGQGTRLTVV.

The V gene is TRBV28, the J gene TRBJ1-1, with D maybe TRBD1 (5 bases). The CDR3 sequence is 13 residues long. Trimming cost V 6 bases and J 5 bases, with 13 bases left between them. Per the germline V gene, CDR1 is MDHEN and CDR2 is SYDVKM. DNA of the CDR3: TGTGCCAGCAGCCTATCCGGGGGGACTGAAGCTTTCTTT. As protein: CASSLSGGTEAFF. The full variable domain, its missing parts supplied by reference TRBV28 and TRBJ1-1, is DVKVTQSSRYLVKRTGEKVFLECVQDMDHENMFWYRQDPGLGLRLIYFSYDVKMKEKGDIPEGYSVSREKKERFSLILESASTNQTSMYLCASSLSGGTEAFFGQGTRLTVV.

V is TRBV30 and J is TRBJ2-1; 9 bases are a match to TRBD2. V gave up 0 bases and J gave up 8 bases; unmatched junction bases: 11. CDR1 and CDR2 from the germline V gene are GTSNPN and SVGIG (reference sequence). This CDR3 is built from 16 residues. CDR3 DNA: TGTGCCTGGAGTGTAGGTCTTGCGGGGGGGAAGGATGAGCAGTTCTTC. Its protein is CAWSVGLAGGKDEQFF.